This paragraph reports one T cell receptor beta chain. The data are from a study of blood T cell repertoires in COVID-19. In the study's own analysis: Reference gene primer amplification in the assay estimated nucleated cell counts. Repertoires were generated with immunoSEQ multiplex PCR, while TCRdb's copy carries only in-frame clones and drops some. The V and J calls and clone size come from that table; D and trimming were worked out from the DNA. The repertoire holds roughly 120,000 clones, with roughly nine tenths as singletons. CDR1 is SGHNT, CDR2 YYREEE, per germline (reference sequence). The CDR3 runs to 17 residues. V lost 3 bases, J lost 1 base, and 6 bases stayed unmatched.

The receptor's source is a man between 65 and 85 years old who had recovered from COVID-19. The chain combines TRBV5-4 with TRBJ2-5; 13 bases map to TRBD2. Sequenced sample: peripheral blood. For the CDR3, the DNA is TGTGCCAGCAGCTCTCTCGGGACTAGCGGGACCCAAGAGACCCAGTACTTC. Translating it yields CASSSLGTSGTQETQYF. The full variable domain, completed using reference TRBV5-4 and TRBJ2-5, is ETGVTQSPTHLIKTRGQQVTLRCSSQSGHNTVSWYQQALGQGPQFIFQYYREEENGRGNFPPRFSGLQFPNYSSELNVNALELDDSALYLCASSSLGTSGTQETQYFGPGTRLLVL.